This T cell receptor beta chain was identified during a study of early T cells in non-severe SARS-CoV-2 infection. In TCRdb, the 5' RACE reads were re-called with MiXCR into one record per CDR3 protein. Of over 25,000 distinct CDR3 sequences listed, approximately 4.3% are singletons. This clonotype was detected a few times. V dropped 4 bases and J dropped 5 bases, with 9 bases sitting between them. There are 12 residues in the CDR3. CDR1 and CDR2 (germline): DFQATT, SNEGSKA (reference sequence). Sequencing was done on a sample of whole blood. The clonotype was recovered from an adult who was a healthcare worker with PCR-confirmed SARS-CoV-2 infection or an uninfected control (not recorded which). The chain joins TRBV20-1 to TRBJ2-1; TRBD2 might be the D (5 bases). CDR3 bases: TGCAGTGCTACCGGAGGTGACAATGAGCAGTTCTTC. The encoded protein is CSATGGDNEQFF.